This T cell receptor beta chain is drawn from a study of blood T cell repertoires in COVID-19. Authors' methods: Estimates of nucleated cell counts were drawn from the amplification of reference gene primers. Generated by immunoSEQ multiplex PCR, the TCRdb table keeps only in-frame clones and is missing some. D and trimming come from the DNA, and the V and J calls and clone size come from that table. The sample yields roughly 410,000 clones, around 89% seen once. Trimming took off 4 bases at V and 1 base at J, with 13 bases between the two ends. Looked up from germline, CDR1 is MNHEY and CDR2 is SVGEGT. The CDR3 runs to 15 residues. Seattle's enrolled individuals joined amid active infection and were then monitored longitudinally.

The chain links TRBV6-2 or TRBV6-3 to TRBJ1-1; no definite D call. This clonotype was sampled from a woman in her forties with COVID-19, enrolled during active disease. Sequenced sample: peripheral blood. DNA of the CDR3: TGTGCCAGCAGTTCCAACAGTCGGTGGAACACTGAAGCTTTCTTT. Encoded protein: CASSSNSRWNTEAFF.